This T cell receptor (beta chain) was captured by sequencing in a study of siplizumab effects on memory and regulatory T cells. Deletions cut 4 bases from V and 8 bases from J, with 12 bases between. Germline V CDR1 and CDR2: SGDLS, YYNGEE. This CDR3 is built from 12 residues. The protocol was immunoSEQ multiplex PCR, while the TCRdb copy is restricted to in-frame clones and leaves out a portion. Of around 100,000 clones in the sample, about 93% were seen once. This clonotype originated in a human donor in good health. The material sequenced was non-Treg CD4+ T cells sorted from blood. This chain joins TRBV9 and TRBJ1-2, with unresolved D. CDR3 amino acids: CASSRTVEGYTF. CDR3 nucleotides: TGTGCCAGCAGCAGGACGGTTGAGGGCTACACCTTC.